The 30 T cell receptor beta chains below were found in one sample sequenced in a study of vaccination effects on CD4 cells after COVID-19. These TCRs' antigens remain unknown. Clones were sequenced by immunoSEQ multiplex PCR, and TCRdb holds only the in-frame ones, with some missing. This table has about 45,000 clones, 72% appearing once. After less than 11 days in culture, the CD4+ T cells were isolated. The vaccine given was either BNT162b2 or mRNA-1273, in two doses. The specimen was CD4+ T cells from PBMCs cultured without peptide, collected after COVID-19 vaccination. The origin of the receptors is a human donor who received a COVID-19 vaccine.

V is TRBV6-2 or TRBV6-3 and J is TRBJ2-5; TRBD2 agrees at 8 bases. After removal of 2 bases from V and 2 bases from J, the junction contained 1 base not matched to a gene. The CDR3 loop spans 14 amino acids. The germline V gene encodes CDR1 MNHEY and CDR2 SVGEGT. In DNA, the CDR3 is TGTGCCAGCAGTTACAGCGGGGGTCAAGAGACCCAGTACTTC. Protein: CASSYSGGQETQYF.

The chain recombines TRBV6-1 with TRBJ1-2, with D maybe TRBD1 (5 bases). Looked up from germline, CDR1 is MNHNS and CDR2 is SASEGT. The V end was cut by 7 bases, the J end by 0 bases, with 12 bases between. There are 14 residues in the CDR3. CDR3 amino acids: CASTPGTSNYGYTF. The CDR3 DNA sequence: TGTGCCAGCACCCCAGGGACCTCTAACTATGGCTACACCTTC.

This clone was counted only a few times. The rearrangement uses TRBV29-1 and TRBJ2-5; the D call may be TRBD1 or TRBD2 (5 bases each). Trimming removed 7 bases from V and 4 bases from J, with 28 bases in between. In germline, CDR1 is SQVTM, CDR2 ANQGSEA. The CDR3 sequence is 17 residues long. CDR3 DNA sequence: TGCAGCGGTGCAATTATTACCGGGACCCAGCTTCGAGAGACCCAGTACTTC. Its translation is CSGAIITGTQLRETQYF.

This clone was detected a few times. DNA of the CDR3: TGTGCAAGTCGCTCTCACGGTTATGCGCCGGGAGGGTTCGACGAGCAGTACTTC. The encoded protein is CASRSHGYAPGGFDEQYF. The gene calls are TRBV12-2 and TRBJ2-7; the listed D gene, TRBD2, was not tested against the DNA. TRBV12-2 is a pseudogene locus. The CDR3 consists of 18 residues.

The gene calls are TRBV9 and TRBJ1-1; D is ambiguous. CDR3 length: 12 residues. V was shortened by 4 bases and J by 8 bases, with 12 bases between the two germline ends. Germline CDR1 reads SGDLS; CDR2 reads YYNGEE. CDR3 in DNA: TGTGCCAGCAGCTCAGAGGCCCTAGAAGCTTTCTTT. Translation gives CASSSEALEAFF.

This clone appeared a single time. V gene TRBV23-1 combines with J gene TRBJ2-5; no firm D call. TRBV23-1 is placed among ORFs of uncertain function. The CDR3 covers 16 residues. Trimming removed 6 bases from V and 2 bases from J, with 19 bases in between. In DNA form, the CDR3 reads TGCGCCAGCAGGCGCCCTTACGCACGGGTGCAAGAGACCCAGTACTTC. It translates to CASRRPYARVQETQYF.

The chain couples TRBV19 to TRBJ1-2; D is unclear. The CDR3 totals 13 residues. The germline V gene has CDR1 LNHDA and CDR2 SQIVND (reference sequence). V shed 4 bases and J shed 1 base, with 7 bases lying between them. The CDR3 DNA reads as TGTGCCAGTAGTACCCATAATAACTATGGCTACACCTTC. It encodes CASSTHNNYGYTF.

This chain joins TRBV7-9 and TRBJ1-3, with TRBD1 matching over 8 bases. V was clipped by 3 bases and J by 3 bases; unmatched bases: 7. The CDR3 is 16 amino acids. The germline gives CDR1 SEHNR, CDR2 FQNEAQ (reference sequence). The CDR3 sequence: CASSLAQGAFGNTIYF. Here the CDR3 DNA reads TGTGCCAGCAGCTTGGCCCAGGGGGCTTTTGGAAACACCATATATTTT.

J is TRBJ1-5 and V is TRBV7-2; D possibly corresponds to TRBD1 (5 bases). Germline CDR1 SGHTA, CDR2 FQGNSA. The length of the CDR3 is 14 residues. The V gene lost 6 bases and the J gene lost 6 bases, with 15 bases spanning the gap. The CDR3 is CASSPGQVSQPQHF. The CDR3 region has the DNA TGTGCCAGCAGTCCTGGACAAGTAAGTCAGCCCCAGCATTTT.

This chain joins TRBV19 and TRBJ1-5; no clear D gene. V lost 2 bases, J lost 6 bases, and 11 bases lay in between. Germline CDR1 is LNHDA and CDR2 is SQIVND (reference sequence). This CDR3 is built from 14 residues. CDR3 loop: CASSIILAGQPQHF. The DNA for the CDR3 is TGTGCCAGTAGTATAATTTTGGCGGGTCAGCCCCAGCATTTT.

The CDR3 loop reads CASSWGLQETQYF. DNA of the CDR3: TGTGCCAGCAGCTGGGGTTTACAAGAGACCCAGTACTTC. The V gene is TRBV27, the J gene TRBJ2-5, with D unresolved. Trimming cost V 6 bases and J 2 bases, with 10 bases left between them. Germline CDR1 and CDR2: MNHEY and SMNVEV (reference sequence). The CDR3 totals 13 residues.

This chain connects TRBV11-2 to TRBJ2-7, with 9 nucleotides matching TRBD2. This CDR3 has 15 residues. The germline gives CDR1 SGHAT, CDR2 FQNNGV. The ends lost 1 base at V and 1 base at J; junction bases unmatched: 2. In DNA form, the CDR3 reads TGTGCCAGCAGCTTAGTGGCGGGAGGGTCCTACGAGCAGTACTTC. As protein: CASSLVAGGSYEQYF.

V is TRBV18 and J is TRBJ2-3, with 11 bases that match TRBD2. Per the germline V gene, CDR1 is KGHSH and CDR2 is LQKENI. V dropped 0 bases and J dropped 2; count of bases not matched to a gene: 7. The CDR3 runs to 18 residues. As DNA, the CDR3 is TGTGCCAGCTCACCACCTCTCCGACTAGCGGGAAACACAGATACGCAGTATTTT. The encoded protein is CASSPPLRLAGNTDTQYF. Complete variable domain (other parts from reference TRBV18 and TRBJ2-3): NAGVMQNPRHLVRRRGQEARLRCSPMKGHSHVYWYRQLPEEGLKFMVYLQKENIIDESGMPKERFSAEFPKEGPSILRIQQVVRGDSAAYFCASSPPLRLAGNTDTQYFGPGTRLTVL.

In this sample, this clone turned up once. The CDR3 spells CASSESPGQETQYF. DNA for the CDR3: TGCGCCAGCAGTGAGTCGCCAGGCCAAGAGACCCAGTACTTC. The chain combines TRBV10-1 with TRBJ2-5; unclear D gene. CDR1 is WNHNN and CDR2 is SYGVQD in the germline V gene (reference sequence). The V gene lost 0 bases and the J gene lost 1 base, with 6 bases spanning the gap. The CDR3 is 14 amino acids.

This clone was seen only a few times. The chain is built from TRBV3-1 (or the pseudogene TRBV3-2) and TRBJ2-7; 10 positions match TRBD1. Germline V gives CDR1 LGHDT, CDR2 YNNKEL (reference sequence). There are 15 residues in the CDR3. The trim removed 5 bases at V and 3 bases at J, leaving 7 bases unmatched. CDR3 in DNA: TGTGCCAGCAGCTCTTCCGGGACAGGGGACTACGAGCAGTACTTC. Its protein is CASSSSGTGDYEQYF.

This clone was recorded only once. The chain combines TRBV4-1 with TRBJ1-2, with D tentatively TRBD1 (5 bases). V was cut by 0 bases and J by 7 bases, with 18 bases left in between. The CDR3 loop spans 16 amino acids. The germline V gene encodes CDR1 MGHRA and CDR2 YSYEKL. The CDR3 sequence: CASSQEGQGVQGGYTF. The CDR3 DNA reads TGCGCCAGCAGCCAAGAGGGGCAGGGTGTTCAGGGTGGCTACACCTTC.

This CDR3 reads CASSIGHNQPQHF. The CDR3 DNA is TGTGCCAGTAGTATCGGGCACAATCAGCCCCAGCATTTT. The rearrangement joins TRBV19 to TRBJ1-5; unclear D gene. Germline CDR1 reads LNHDA; CDR2 reads SQIVND (reference sequence). The CDR3 runs 13 residues. Between the trimmed V and J ends, which lost 3 bases and 3 bases, there was a span of 6 bases.

The rearrangement uses TRBV7-8 and TRBJ1-3; TRBD1 agrees at 8 bases. The germline gives CDR1 SGHVS, CDR2 FQNEAQ. The CDR3 covers 16 residues. The J segment lost 2 bases and the V segment lost 5 bases, leaving 8 bases of the junction unmatched. CDR3: CASSRAPTGAGNTIYF. The CDR3 DNA reads TGTGCCAGCAGCCGGGCCCCGACAGGGGCTGGAAACACCATATATTTT.

This clone was observed a single time. The chain couples TRBV10-1 to TRBJ2-7; D unclear. This CDR3 has 14 amino acids. V was shortened by 10 bases and J by 0 bases, with 16 bases between the two germline ends. From germline, CDR1 is WNHNN and CDR2 SYGVQD (reference sequence). The CDR3 loop reads CATARGGSSYEQYF. DNA of the CDR3: TGCGCCACCGCCCGTGGTGGCAGCTCCTACGAGCAGTACTTC.

The rearrangement joins TRBV5-1 to TRBJ2-5; maybe TRBD1 (6 bases). The CDR3 has 18 residues. The germline V gene encodes CDR1 SGHRS and CDR2 YFSETQ. The V end was cut by 3 bases, the J end by 5 bases, with 26 bases between. CDR3 in amino acids: CASSYTPRGRGYSETQYF. In DNA, the CDR3 is TGCGCCAGCAGCTACACGCCTCGTGGCAGGGGATATTCGGAGACCCAGTACTTC. The full variable domain, its missing parts supplied by reference TRBV5-1 and TRBJ2-5, is KAGVTQTPRYLIKTRGQQVTLSCSPISGHRSVSWYQQTPGQGLQFLFEYFSETQRNKGNFPGRFSGRQFSNSRSEMNVSTLELGDSALYLCASSYTPRGRGYSETQYFGPGTRLLVL.

This chain uses TRBV5-6 with TRBJ1-1, with D unclear. Deletions cut 9 bases from V and 4 bases from J, with 10 bases between. Germline loops: CDR1 SGHDT, CDR2 YYEEEE. This CDR3 has 11 residues. CDR3 region: CATSIGTEAFF. CDR3 bases: TGTGCCACCTCGATAGGCACTGAAGCTTTCTTT. Looking up the rest from reference TRBV5-6 and TRBJ1-1 gives the full variable domain: DAGVTQSPTHLIKTRGQQVTLRCSPKSGHDTVSWYQQALGQGPQFIFQYYEEEERQRGNFPDRFSGHQFPNYSSELNVNALLLGDSALYLCATSIGTEAFFGQGTRLTVV.

This clone was seen more than once but under ten times. The J gene is TRBJ1-2, the V gene TRBV29-1, with 7 bases fitting TRBD1. The CDR3 totals 14 residues. Germline V lookup: CDR1 SQVTM, CDR2 ANQGSEA. The ends lost 6 bases at V and 2 bases at J; junction bases unmatched: 9. In DNA form, the CDR3 reads TGCAGCGTCCAGAGGGGCAGGGGGAACTATGGCTACACCTTC. The encoded protein is CSVQRGRGNYGYTF.

The gene calls are TRBV5-1 and TRBJ1-1, with D unresolved. Germline V gene sequence: CDR1 SGHRS, CDR2 YFSETQ. The germline V and J ends were trimmed by 2 bases and 3 bases, with 8 bases remaining between them. CDR3 length: 13 amino acids. The CDR3 coding sequence is TGCGCCAGCAGCTTCGGGTTGGACACTGAAGCTTTCTTT. Amino acids: CASSFGLDTEAFF.

This clone was detected only once. V is TRBV11-2 and J is TRBJ1-1; 7 bases fit TRBD1. The CDR3 contains 14 residues. V dropped 8 bases and J dropped 3; count of bases not matched to a gene: 9. Germline assignment: CDR1 SGHAT and CDR2 FQNNGV. The CDR3 coding sequence is TGTGCCAGCGGATACCGACAGGGTTACACTGAAGCTTTCTTT. Residues: CASGYRQGYTEAFF.

This chain links TRBV9 with TRBJ2-1; 7 positions match TRBD1. The germline V gene has CDR1 SGDLS and CDR2 YYNGEE. With V trimmed by 3 bases and J by 5 bases, 8 bases remained unmatched. The CDR3 is made up of 15 amino acids. CDR3 nucleotides: TGTGCCAGCAGCGGAACCGGGACAGTGAACAATGAGCAGTTCTTC. It translates to CASSGTGTVNNEQFF.

The chain recombines TRBV18 with TRBJ2-7, with 7 bases matching TRBD1. Germline assignment: CDR1 KGHSH and CDR2 LQKENI. Trimming took 4 bases from V and 2 from J; bases not matched to a gene: 5. The CDR3 consists of 14 residues. CDR3 protein: CASSLGQTTYEQYF. In DNA, the CDR3 is TGTGCCAGCTCACTGGGACAGACCACCTACGAGCAGTACTTC.

The chain links TRBV5-1 to TRBJ1-1; perhaps TRBD1 as D (5 bases). V was pared by 0 bases and J by 4 bases, with 13 bases between. Germline V gene lookup returns CDR1 SGHRS and CDR2 YFSETQ. The CDR3 covers 15 residues. The CDR3 spells CASSLVAGRGTEAFF. The CDR3 DNA sequence: TGCGCCAGCAGCTTGGTTGCAGGGCGAGGCACTGAAGCTTTCTTT.

The chain links TRBV5-1 to TRBJ1-5; 7 bases line up with TRBD1. The CDR3 sequence is 16 residues long. Germline CDR1 SGHRS, CDR2 YFSETQ. The V segment lost 2 bases and the J segment 5 bases; nucleotides outside the gene matches: 10. CDR3 loop: CASSFGEGATDQPQHF. In DNA, the CDR3 is TGCGCCAGCAGCTTTGGTGAGGGGGCAACCGATCAGCCCCAGCATTTT.

The chain is built from TRBV7-4 and TRBJ1-1, with 7 bases fitting TRBD1. J was trimmed by 2 bases and V by 3 bases; bases with no gene match: 6. The CDR3 consists of 15 residues. CDR1 SGHVT and CDR2 SQSDAQ come from the germline V gene. The CDR3 loop reads CASSFRGQTNTEAFF. The CDR3 nucleotides read TGTGCCAGCAGCTTTAGGGGACAGACAAACACTGAAGCTTTCTTT.

This clone has just one count. This chain connects TRBV2 to TRBJ2-7; no clear D gene. V lost 4 bases and J 2 bases, leaving 33 bases between the germline ends. The CDR3 length is 21 residues. Germline CDR1 is SNHLY and CDR2 is FYNNEI. As DNA, the CDR3 is TGTGCCAGCAGTGTGGGCAGACGTCCCGGGCTCTCCTCCCGGCCTACCTACGAGCAGTACTTC. This gives the protein CASSVGRRPGLSSRPTYEQYF.